This record concerns one T cell receptor (beta chain) sequence. The sample originates from a study of blood T cell repertoires in COVID-19. Study-level information: Spain, Italy and the United States supplied samples that represented acute and convalescent COVID-19. T cells, B-cell-depleted T cells, or PBMCs supplied cDNA or gDNA.

Germline CDR1 and CDR2: LNHDA and SQIVND (reference sequence). CDR3 length: 16 amino acids. The J segment lost 8 bases and the V segment lost 7 bases, leaving 10 bases of the junction unmatched. Residents of about 25 US areas, aged 18 to 89 years, made up the participants. Authors' analysis steps: Scientists estimated how many nucleated cells there were by amplifying reference gene primers. TCRdb's copy holds only in-frame clones and misses some; the assay was immunoSEQ multiplex PCR. V and J calls and clone size are as listed in that table; D and trimming were resolved from the DNA. This table holds 300,000 to 350,000 clones, 80% to 90% found once.

This chain uses TRBV19 with TRBJ2-2; TRBD2 matches 13 bases. What was sequenced was PBMCs or T cells enriched from blood (not recorded which). The clonotype comes from a woman aged 40 to 50 with acute COVID-19. The CDR3 sequence: CASTLGLAGAWGELFF. In DNA form, the CDR3 reads TGTGCCAGTACCCTTGGACTAGCGGGAGCGTGGGGGGAGCTGTTTTTT.